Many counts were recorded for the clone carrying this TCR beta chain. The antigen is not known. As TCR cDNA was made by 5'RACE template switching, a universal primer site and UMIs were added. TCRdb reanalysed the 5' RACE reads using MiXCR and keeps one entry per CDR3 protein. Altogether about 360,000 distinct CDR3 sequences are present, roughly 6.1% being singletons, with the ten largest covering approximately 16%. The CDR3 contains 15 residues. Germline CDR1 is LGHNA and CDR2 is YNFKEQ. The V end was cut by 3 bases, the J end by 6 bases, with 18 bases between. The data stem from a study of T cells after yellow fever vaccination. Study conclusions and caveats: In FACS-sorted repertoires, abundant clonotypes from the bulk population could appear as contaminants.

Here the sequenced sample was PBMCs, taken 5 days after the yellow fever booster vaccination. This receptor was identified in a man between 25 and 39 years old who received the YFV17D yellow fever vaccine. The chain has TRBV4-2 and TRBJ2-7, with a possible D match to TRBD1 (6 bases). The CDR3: CASSQASQGEAEQYF. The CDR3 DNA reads TGTGCCAGCAGCCAGGCGTCACAGGGCGAGGCCGAGCAGTACTTC.